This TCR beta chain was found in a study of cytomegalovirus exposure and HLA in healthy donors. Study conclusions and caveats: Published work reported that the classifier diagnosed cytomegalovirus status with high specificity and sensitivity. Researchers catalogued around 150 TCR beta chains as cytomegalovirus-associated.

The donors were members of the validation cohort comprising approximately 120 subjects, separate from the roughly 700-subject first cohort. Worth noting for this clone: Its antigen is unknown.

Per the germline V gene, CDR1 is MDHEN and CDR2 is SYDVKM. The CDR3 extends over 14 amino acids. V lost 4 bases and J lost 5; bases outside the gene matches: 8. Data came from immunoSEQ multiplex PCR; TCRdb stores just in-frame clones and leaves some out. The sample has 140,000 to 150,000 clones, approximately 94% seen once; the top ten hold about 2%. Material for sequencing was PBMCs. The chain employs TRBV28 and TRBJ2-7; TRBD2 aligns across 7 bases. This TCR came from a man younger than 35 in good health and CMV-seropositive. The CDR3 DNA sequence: TGTGCCAGCAGTTCCCTGGCGGGAGATGACGAGCAGTACTTC. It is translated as CASSSLAGDDEQYF.